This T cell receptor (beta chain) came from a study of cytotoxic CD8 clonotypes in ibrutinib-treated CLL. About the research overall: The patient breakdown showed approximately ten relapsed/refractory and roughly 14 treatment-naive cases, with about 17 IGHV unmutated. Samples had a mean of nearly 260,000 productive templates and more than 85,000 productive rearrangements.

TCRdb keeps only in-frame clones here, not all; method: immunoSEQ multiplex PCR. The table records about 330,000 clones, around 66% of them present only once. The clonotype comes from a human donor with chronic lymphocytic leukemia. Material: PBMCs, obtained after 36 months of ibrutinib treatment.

The CDR3 DNA reads TGTGCCAGTAGTGAGGTTGTTTTTAGAGGACACTTTCGAGAGCCCCAGCATTTT. Translated, it gives CASSEVVFRGHFREPQHF. V usage is TRBV19 and J usage is TRBJ1-5; D possibly corresponds to TRBD1 (5 bases). Trimming stripped 5 bases from V and 8 bases from J, with 28 bases between. The germline gives CDR1 LNHDA, CDR2 SQIVND (reference sequence). The CDR3 covers 18 residues.